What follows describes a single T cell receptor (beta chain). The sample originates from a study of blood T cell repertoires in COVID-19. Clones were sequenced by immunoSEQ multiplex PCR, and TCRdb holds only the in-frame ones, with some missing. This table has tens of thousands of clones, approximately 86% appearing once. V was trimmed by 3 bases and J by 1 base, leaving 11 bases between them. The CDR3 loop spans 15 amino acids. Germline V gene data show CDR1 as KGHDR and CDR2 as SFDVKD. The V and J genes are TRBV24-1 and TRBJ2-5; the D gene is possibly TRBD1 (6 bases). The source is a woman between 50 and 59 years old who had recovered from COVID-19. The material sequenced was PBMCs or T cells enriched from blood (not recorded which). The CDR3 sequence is CATSDPRTVQETQYF. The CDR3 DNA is TGTGCCACCAGTGATCCTCGGACAGTCCAAGAGACCCAGTACTTC.